This TCR beta chain emerged from a study of blood T cell repertoires in COVID-19. Turning to the study itself: The United States, Italy and Spain were the sources of the acute and convalescent COVID-19 samples.

Methods used by the authors: Estimation of nucleated cell counts was performed using reference gene primer amplification. The method was immunoSEQ multiplex PCR; TCRdb's version includes in-frame clones alone and lacks a portion of them. V, J and clone size reflect that table, while D and trimming were determined from the DNA. The repertoire has about 110,000 clones, about 90% of them found once; the top ten carry 2.4%. The V and J ends lost 6 bases and 1 base, in that order; junction bases with no gene match: 8. The CDR3 length is 15 residues. Germline V CDR1 and CDR2: GTSNPN, SVGIG (reference sequence).

The sequence derives from a human donor in a cohort sampled during active COVID-19. This chain joins TRBV30 and TRBJ1-1; 10 positions match TRBD1. Sequenced input: peripheral blood. The CDR3 here is CACARGQGKNTEAFF. The CDR3 DNA sequence: TGTGCCTGCGCAAGGGGACAGGGGAAGAACACTGAAGCTTTCTTT.